This TCR beta chain was sequenced in a study of kidney transplant recipient with SARS-CoV-2 infection. TCRdb reanalysed the reads using MiXCR and keeps one entry per CDR3 protein. The data show 200,000 to 300,000 distinct CDR3 sequences, about 28% seen once. This clonotype was seen repeatedly, ten times or more. V gave up 3 bases and J gave up 0 bases, with 8 bases separating them. CDR1 is SEHNR and CDR2 is FQNEAQ in the germline V gene (reference sequence). The CDR3 is 15 amino acids. Source: a blood sample, taken at baseline and on day 111 from a kidney transplant recipient. This rearrangement joins TRBV7-9 to TRBJ2-2; D is ambiguous. This clonotype was sampled from a male patient between 25 and 39 years old who had COVID-19 and was a kidney transplant recipient. The graft donor may have given rise to some T cells. The CDR3: CASSLDAANTGELFF. The CDR3 DNA reads as TGTGCCAGCAGCTTGGACGCCGCGAACACCGGGGAGCTGTTTTTT.